Following are 4 T cell receptor beta chains from one sample sequenced in a study of early T cells in non-severe SARS-CoV-2 infection. TCRdb reanalysed the 5' RACE reads using MiXCR and keeps one entry per CDR3 protein. The sample shows approximately 76,000 distinct CDR3 sequences, over 11% of them seen only once. Sequencing was done on a sample of whole blood. These receptors were obtained from an adult who was a healthcare worker with PCR-confirmed SARS-CoV-2 infection or an uninfected control (not recorded which).

This clonotype was observed a handful of times. The V and J genes are TRBV7-8 and TRBJ2-7; D is possibly TRBD2 (5 bases). V was trimmed by 1 base and J by 0 bases, leaving 10 bases between them. This CDR3 has 15 residues. Per the germline V gene, CDR1 is SGHVS and CDR2 is FQNEAQ. This CDR3 is CASSLGRRSSYEQYF. CDR3 DNA: TGTGCCAGCAGCTTAGGTAGGAGGAGCTCCTACGAGCAGTACTTC.

This clonotype was counted only a few times. V is TRBV20-1 and J is TRBJ2-7; 7 bases agree with TRBD2. Trimming removed 3 bases from V and 0 bases from J; junction bases left unmatched: 8. Germline V gene lookup returns CDR1 DFQATT and CDR2 SNEGSKA (reference sequence). The CDR3 is 15 residues long. In nucleotides, the CDR3 is TGCAGTGCTAGCAATCCTAGCGGAGTCTCCTACGAGCAGTACTTC. Encoded protein: CSASNPSGVSYEQYF.

This clonotype showed up just a few times. The chain joins TRBV11-3 to TRBJ2-1, with no clear D. Trimming took 5 bases from V and 2 from J, leaving 19 bases between them. The CDR3 extends over 17 amino acids. CDR1 is SGHNT, CDR2 YENEEA, per germline. CDR3 amino acids: CASSSLGMGRTYNEQFF. As DNA, the CDR3 is TGTGCCAGCAGCAGCCTAGGAATGGGAAGGACCTACAATGAGCAGTTCTTC.

This clonotype was found a few times. This chain joins TRBV6-6 and TRBJ1-4; perhaps TRBD1 as D (6 bases). The CDR3 totals 13 residues. The V gene lost 2 bases and the J gene lost 7 bases, with 8 bases spanning the gap. Germline lookup yields CDR1 MNHNY and CDR2 SVGAGI (reference sequence). The CDR3 protein is CASSYQGSEKLFF. CDR3 sequence (DNA): TGTGCCAGCAGTTACCAGGGGAGTGAAAAACTGTTTTTT.